The 12 T cell receptor beta chains reported below all come from one sample, sequenced in a study of early T cells in non-severe SARS-CoV-2 infection. TCRdb re-called the 5' RACE reads through MiXCR, storing one row per CDR3 protein. This sample has 35,000 to 55,000 distinct CDR3 sequences, with roughly 11% found just once. Sequencing input: whole blood. Receptors originate from an adult who was a healthcare worker with PCR-confirmed SARS-CoV-2 infection or an uninfected control (not recorded which).

This clonotype was recorded many times. The gene calls are TRBV7-8 and TRBJ1-2; the D gene is possibly TRBD1 (5 bases). The CDR3 spans 13 residues. Trimming stripped 6 bases from V and 8 bases from J, with 16 bases between. The germline CDR1 and CDR2 sequences are SGHVS and FQNEAQ. For the CDR3, the DNA is TGTGCCAGCAGTACAGGTACCCAAGCAGGCTACACCTTC. Translated, it gives CASSTGTQAGYTF.

This clonotype was counted ten times or more. This chain connects TRBV7-7 to TRBJ2-2; TRBD1 is a possible D gene (6 bases). This CDR3 is 16 amino acids long. Germline CDR1 SSHAT, CDR2 FNYEAQ (reference sequence). V was trimmed by 5 bases and J by 0 bases, leaving 13 bases between them. CDR3: CASSRRTAPNTGELFF. The CDR3, as DNA: TGTGCCAGCAGCCGTAGGACAGCCCCGAACACCGGGGAGCTGTTTTTT.

This clonotype was counted only a few times. This sequence joins TRBV27 and TRBJ2-2; 7 bases are a match to TRBD2. CDR1 and CDR2 (germline): MNHEY, SMNVEV (reference sequence). Germline trimming cut 6 bases from V and 6 bases from J; bases unmatched to any gene: 4. The CDR3 runs 13 residues. Here the CDR3 reads CASSLGGAGELFF. The CDR3 bases are TGTGCCAGCAGCCTGGGGGGGGCCGGGGAGCTGTTTTTT.

In this sample, this clonotype turned up many times. V is TRBV11-2 and J is TRBJ1-5; the match to TRBD1 covers 8 bases. The CDR3 runs to 16 residues. Germline CDR1 SGHAT, CDR2 FQNNGV. Trimming at V came to 6 bases and at J to 8 bases, leaving 15 bases not matched to a gene. The CDR3 reads CASRAETDRAPKPQHF. The CDR3 nucleotides are TGTGCCAGCAGAGCCGAAACGGACAGGGCGCCCAAGCCCCAGCATTTT.

This clonotype has at least ten counts. The chain is built from TRBV24-1 and TRBJ2-5; 7 nucleotides agree with TRBD1. The length of the CDR3 is 15 residues. Germline V gives CDR1 KGHDR, CDR2 SFDVKD. J gave up 1 base and V 3 bases, and 4 bases lay outside the gene matches. DNA for the CDR3: TGTGCCACCAGTGATCCCGGGACAGTCCAAGAGACCCAGTACTTC. It encodes CATSDPGTVQETQYF.

In this sample, this clonotype turned up many times. This sequence joins TRBV7-3 and TRBJ2-2; 10 bases agree with TRBD1. There are 15 residues in the CDR3. Germline V CDR1 and CDR2: SGHTA, FQGTGA. With 6 bases clipped from V and 3 bases from J, the junction kept 4 bases outside the gene matches. DNA of the CDR3: TGTGCCAGCAGAAGGACAGGGGGAGACACCGGGGAGCTGTTTTTT. Residues: CASRRTGGDTGELFF.

V is TRBV11-2 and J is TRBJ2-7; 8 bases agree with TRBD2. Germline values: CDR1 SGHAT, CDR2 FQNNGV. The CDR3 spans 19 residues. Trimming cost V 6 bases and J 6 bases; bases outside gene matches: 25. CDR3: CASSHLRGKTGTSLFEQYF. CDR3 sequence (DNA): TGTGCCAGCAGTCATTTAAGAGGGAAGACCGGGACTAGTTTGTTCGAGCAGTACTTC.

This clonotype was detected ten times or more. CDR3 sequence reads: CASTLSGDGYTF. Here the CDR3 DNA reads TGTGCCAGCACCCTATCAGGGGATGGCTACACCTTC. The V and J genes are TRBV28 and TRBJ1-2, with D tentatively TRBD1 (6 bases). The V and J ends lost 7 bases and 6 bases respectively, with 12 bases between them. This CDR3 has 12 amino acids. Germline CDR1 and CDR2: MDHEN and SYDVKM.

This clonotype was seen many times. The genes are TRBV4-1 and TRBJ2-3; D not certain. From germline, CDR1 is MGHRA and CDR2 YSYEKL. This CDR3 spans 15 amino acids. The V and J ends lost 4 bases and 3 bases respectively, with 14 bases between them. The CDR3 DNA reads TGCGCCAGCAGCCGTCTAGGTCTGGGAACAGATACGCAGTATTTT. It translates to CASSRLGLGTDTQYF.

At least ten counts were recorded for this clonotype. The J gene is TRBJ2-7, the V gene TRBV7-2, with D possibly matching TRBD2 (6 bases). This CDR3 is built from 12 residues. The V end lost 5 bases, the J end lost 6 bases, and 11 bases lay between the germline ends. Germline lookup yields CDR1 SGHTA and CDR2 FQGNSA. The CDR3 reads CASSAWGGEQYF. CDR3 DNA: TGTGCCAGCAGCGCCTGGGGAGGCGAGCAGTACTTC.

There are a few counts of this clonotype. This chain links TRBV19 with TRBJ2-1; the D gene is possibly TRBD1 (6 bases). Germline CDR1 is LNHDA and CDR2 is SQIVND (reference sequence). CDR3 length: 11 residues. The germline V and J ends were trimmed by 5 bases and 15 bases, with 14 bases remaining between them. DNA of the CDR3: TGTGCCAGTAGTTCGGTTTCAGGGGTGTTCTTC. Its protein is CASSSVSGVFF.

The sample holds one count of this clonotype. This may come from a read error, since a much larger clone is one base off. The chain is built from TRBV28 and TRBJ1-1; no firm D call. Trimming removed 7 bases from V and 8 bases from J, with 11 bases in between. CDR1 is MDHEN, CDR2 SYDVKM, per germline. This CDR3 has 11 amino acids. CDR3 nucleotide sequence: TGTGCCAGCATAGGTTTTTTGGAAGCTTTCTTT. Amino acids: CASIGFLEAFF.